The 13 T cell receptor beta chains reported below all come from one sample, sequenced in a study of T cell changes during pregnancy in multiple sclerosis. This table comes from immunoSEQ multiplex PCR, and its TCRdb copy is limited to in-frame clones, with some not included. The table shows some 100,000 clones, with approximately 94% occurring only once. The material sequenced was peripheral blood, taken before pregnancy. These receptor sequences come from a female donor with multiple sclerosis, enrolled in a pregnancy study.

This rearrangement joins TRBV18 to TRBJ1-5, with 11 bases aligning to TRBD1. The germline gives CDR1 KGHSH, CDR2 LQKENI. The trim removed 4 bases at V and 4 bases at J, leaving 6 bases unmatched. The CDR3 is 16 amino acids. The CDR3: CASSRTGGMGNQPQHF. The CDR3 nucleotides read TGTGCCAGCTCACGGACAGGGGGCATGGGAAATCAGCCCCAGCATTTT.

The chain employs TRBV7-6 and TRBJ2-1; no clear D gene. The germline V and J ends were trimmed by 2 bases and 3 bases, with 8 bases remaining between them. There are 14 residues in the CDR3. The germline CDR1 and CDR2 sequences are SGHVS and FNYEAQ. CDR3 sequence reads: CASSLTADYNEQFF. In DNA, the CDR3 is TGTGCCAGCAGCTTAACCGCAGACTACAATGAGCAGTTCTTC.

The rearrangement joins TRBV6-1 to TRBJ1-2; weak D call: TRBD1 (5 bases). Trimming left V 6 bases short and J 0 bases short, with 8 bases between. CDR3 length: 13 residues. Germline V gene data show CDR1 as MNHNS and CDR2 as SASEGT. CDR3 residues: CASRMTANYGYTF. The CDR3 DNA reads TGTGCCAGCAGAATGACAGCTAACTATGGCTACACCTTC.

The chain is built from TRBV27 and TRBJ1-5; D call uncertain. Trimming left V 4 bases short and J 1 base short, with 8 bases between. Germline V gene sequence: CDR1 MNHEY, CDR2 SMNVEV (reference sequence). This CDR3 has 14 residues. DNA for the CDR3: TGTGCCAGCAGTTATCGGTCAAGCAATCAGCCCCAGCATTTT. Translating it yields CASSYRSSNQPQHF.

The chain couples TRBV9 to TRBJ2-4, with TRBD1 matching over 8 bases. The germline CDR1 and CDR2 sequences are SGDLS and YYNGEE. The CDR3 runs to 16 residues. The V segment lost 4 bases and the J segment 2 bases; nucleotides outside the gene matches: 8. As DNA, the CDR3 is TGTGCCAGCAGCAACCGACAGGGGATCTCCAAAAACATTCAGTACTTC. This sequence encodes CASSNRQGISKNIQYF.

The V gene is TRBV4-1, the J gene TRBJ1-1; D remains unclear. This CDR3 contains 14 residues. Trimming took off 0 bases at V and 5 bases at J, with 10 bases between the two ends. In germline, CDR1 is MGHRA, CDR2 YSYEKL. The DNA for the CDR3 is TGCGCCAGCAGCCAAGATCTGCGGTGGACTGAAGCTTTCTTT. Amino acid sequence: CASSQDLRWTEAFF.

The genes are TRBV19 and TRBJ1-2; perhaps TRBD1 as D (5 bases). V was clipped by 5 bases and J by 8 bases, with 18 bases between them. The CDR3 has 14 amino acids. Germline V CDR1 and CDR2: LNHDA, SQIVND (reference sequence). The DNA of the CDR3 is TGTGCCAGTAGTCCGCGACAGCTTCCTGGCGGCTACACCTTC. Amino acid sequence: CASSPRQLPGGYTF.

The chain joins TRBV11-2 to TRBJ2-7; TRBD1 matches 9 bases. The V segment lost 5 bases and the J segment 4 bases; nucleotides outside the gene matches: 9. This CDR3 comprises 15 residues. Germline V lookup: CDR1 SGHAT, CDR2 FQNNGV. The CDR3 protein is CASSLSGQGLYEQYF. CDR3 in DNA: TGTGCCAGCAGCCTGTCGGGACAGGGCCTTTACGAGCAGTACTTC.

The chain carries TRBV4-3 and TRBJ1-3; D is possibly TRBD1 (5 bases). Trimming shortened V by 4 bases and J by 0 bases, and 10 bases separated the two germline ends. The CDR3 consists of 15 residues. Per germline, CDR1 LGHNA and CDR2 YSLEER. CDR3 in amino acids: CASSPGGSSGNTIYF. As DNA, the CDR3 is TGCGCCAGCAGCCCCGGGGGGAGCTCTGGAAACACCATATATTTT.

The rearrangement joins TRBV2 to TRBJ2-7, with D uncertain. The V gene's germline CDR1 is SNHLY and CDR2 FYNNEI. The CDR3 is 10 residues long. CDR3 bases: TGTGCTGCGACACCCTACGAGCAGTACTTC. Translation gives CAATPYEQYF.

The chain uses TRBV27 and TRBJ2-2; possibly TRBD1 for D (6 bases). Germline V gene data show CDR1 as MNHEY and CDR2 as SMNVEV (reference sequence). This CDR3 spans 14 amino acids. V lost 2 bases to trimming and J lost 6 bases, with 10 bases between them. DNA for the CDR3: TGTGCCAGCAGTTTAACAGGGTTGGCCGGGGAGCTGTTTTTT. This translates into CASSLTGLAGELFF.

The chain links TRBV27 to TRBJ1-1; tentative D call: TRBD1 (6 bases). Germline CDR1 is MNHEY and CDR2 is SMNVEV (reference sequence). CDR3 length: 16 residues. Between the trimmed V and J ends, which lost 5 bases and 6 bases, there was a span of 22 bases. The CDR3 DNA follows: TGTGCCAGCAGTCGGCGGGGGGGGCTGAGTGGACCTGAAGCTTTCTTT. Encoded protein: CASSRRGGLSGPEAFF.

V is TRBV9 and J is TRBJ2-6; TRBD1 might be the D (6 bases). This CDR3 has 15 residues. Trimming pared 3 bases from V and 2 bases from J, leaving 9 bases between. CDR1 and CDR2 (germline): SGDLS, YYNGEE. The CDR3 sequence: CASSASGAGANVLTF. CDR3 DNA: TGTGCCAGCAGCGCATCAGGGGCTGGGGCCAACGTCCTGACTTTC.